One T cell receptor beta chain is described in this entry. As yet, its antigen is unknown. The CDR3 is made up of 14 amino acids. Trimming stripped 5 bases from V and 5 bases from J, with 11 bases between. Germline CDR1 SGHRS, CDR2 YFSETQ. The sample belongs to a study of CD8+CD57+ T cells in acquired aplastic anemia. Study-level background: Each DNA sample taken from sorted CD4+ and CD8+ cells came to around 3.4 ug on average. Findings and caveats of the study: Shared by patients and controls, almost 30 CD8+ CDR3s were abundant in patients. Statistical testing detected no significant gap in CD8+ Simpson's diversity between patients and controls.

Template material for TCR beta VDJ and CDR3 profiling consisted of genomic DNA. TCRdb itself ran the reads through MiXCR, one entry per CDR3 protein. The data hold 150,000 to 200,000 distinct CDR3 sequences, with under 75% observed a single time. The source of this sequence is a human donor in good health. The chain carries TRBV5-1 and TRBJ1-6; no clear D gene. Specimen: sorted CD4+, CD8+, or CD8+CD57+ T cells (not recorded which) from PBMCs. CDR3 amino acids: CASRRTVDNSPLHF. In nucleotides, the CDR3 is TGCGCCAGCAGGAGGACTGTGGATAATTCACCCCTCCACTTT.